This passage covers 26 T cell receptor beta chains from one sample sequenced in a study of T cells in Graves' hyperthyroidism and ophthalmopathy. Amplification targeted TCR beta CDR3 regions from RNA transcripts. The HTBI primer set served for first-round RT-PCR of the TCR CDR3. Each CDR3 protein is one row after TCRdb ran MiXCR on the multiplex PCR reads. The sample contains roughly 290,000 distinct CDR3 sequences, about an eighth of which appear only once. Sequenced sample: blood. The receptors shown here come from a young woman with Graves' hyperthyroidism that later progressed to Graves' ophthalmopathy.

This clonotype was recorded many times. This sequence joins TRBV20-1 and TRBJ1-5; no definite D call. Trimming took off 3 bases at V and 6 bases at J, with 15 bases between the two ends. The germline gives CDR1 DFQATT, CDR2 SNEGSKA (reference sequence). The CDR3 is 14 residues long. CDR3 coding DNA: TGCAGTGCTAGGTGGCCTACCGCCCCTCAGCCCCAGCATTTT. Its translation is CSARWPTAPQPQHF.

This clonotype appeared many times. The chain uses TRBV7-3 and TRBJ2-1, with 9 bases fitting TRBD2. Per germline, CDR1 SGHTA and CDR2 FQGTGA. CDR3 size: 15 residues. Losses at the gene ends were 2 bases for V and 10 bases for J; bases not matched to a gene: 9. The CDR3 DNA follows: TGTGCCAGCAGCTTACGACTAGCGGCCCGCGGCGAGCAGTTCTTC. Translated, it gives CASSLRLAARGEQFF.

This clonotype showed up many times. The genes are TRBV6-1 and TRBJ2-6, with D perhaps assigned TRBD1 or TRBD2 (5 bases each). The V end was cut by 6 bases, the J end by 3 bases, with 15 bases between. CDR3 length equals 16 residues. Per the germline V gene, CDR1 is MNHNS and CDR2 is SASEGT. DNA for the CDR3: TGTGCCAGCAGACGGGACGGAACTGGTGGGGCCAACGTCCTGACTTTC. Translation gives CASRRDGTGGANVLTF.

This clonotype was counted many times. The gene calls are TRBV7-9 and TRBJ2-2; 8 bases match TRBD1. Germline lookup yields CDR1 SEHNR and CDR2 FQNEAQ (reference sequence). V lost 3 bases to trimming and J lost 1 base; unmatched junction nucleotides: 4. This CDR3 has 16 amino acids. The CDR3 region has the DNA TGTGCCAGCAGCTTGGCAGGGACAGGGAACACCGGGGAGCTGTTTTTT. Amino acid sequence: CASSLAGTGNTGELFF.

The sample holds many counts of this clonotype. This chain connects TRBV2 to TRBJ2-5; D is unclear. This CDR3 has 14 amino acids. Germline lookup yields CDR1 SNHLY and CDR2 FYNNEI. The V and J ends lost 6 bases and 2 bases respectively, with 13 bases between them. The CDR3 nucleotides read TGTGCCAGCAGGACTTCGGGCCAACAAGAGACCCAGTACTTC. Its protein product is CASRTSGQQETQYF.

The CDR3 here is CAAGQETTMNTEAFF. The CDR3 bases are TGTGCCGCGGGACAGGAAACGACTATGAACACTGAAGCTTTCTTT. J is TRBJ1-1 and V is TRBV10-3, with TRBD1 matching 8 bases. Germline CDR1 and CDR2: ENHRY and SYGVKD. V was pared by 11 bases and J by 0 bases, with 11 bases of the junction left unmatched. This CDR3 has 15 amino acids.

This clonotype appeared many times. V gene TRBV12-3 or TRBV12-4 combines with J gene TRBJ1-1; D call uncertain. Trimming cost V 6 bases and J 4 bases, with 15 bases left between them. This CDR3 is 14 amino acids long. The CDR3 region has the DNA TGTGCCAGCAGCCCCGCAGATACCTTCACTGAAGCTTTCTTT. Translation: CASSPADTFTEAFF.

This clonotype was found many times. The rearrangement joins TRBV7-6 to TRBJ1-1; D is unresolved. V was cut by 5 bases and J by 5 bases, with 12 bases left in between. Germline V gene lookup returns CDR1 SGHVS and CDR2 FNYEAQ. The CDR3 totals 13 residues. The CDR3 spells CASSPQSLTEAFF. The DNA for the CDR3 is TGTGCCAGCAGCCCACAGAGCCTAACTGAAGCTTTCTTT.

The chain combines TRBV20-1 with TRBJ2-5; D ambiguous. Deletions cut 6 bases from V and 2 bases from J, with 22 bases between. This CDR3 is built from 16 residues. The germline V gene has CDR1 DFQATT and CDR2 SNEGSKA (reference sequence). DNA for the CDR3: TGCAGTGCCATTGTTCGAGCTCCGCCCTTACAAGAGACCCAGTACTTC. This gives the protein CSAIVRAPPLQETQYF.

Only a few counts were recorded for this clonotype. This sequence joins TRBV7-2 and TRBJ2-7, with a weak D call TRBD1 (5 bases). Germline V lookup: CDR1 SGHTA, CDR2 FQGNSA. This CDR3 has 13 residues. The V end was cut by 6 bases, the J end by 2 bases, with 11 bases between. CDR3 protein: CASSWTPTYEQYF. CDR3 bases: TGTGCCAGCAGTTGGACACCCACCTACGAGCAGTACTTC. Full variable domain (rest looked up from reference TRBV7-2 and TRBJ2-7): GAGVSQSPSNKVTEKGKDVELRCDPISGHTALYWYRQSLGQGLEFLIYFQGNSAPDKSGLPSDRFSAERTGGSVSTLTIQRTQQEDSAVYLCASSWTPTYEQYFGPGTRLTVT.

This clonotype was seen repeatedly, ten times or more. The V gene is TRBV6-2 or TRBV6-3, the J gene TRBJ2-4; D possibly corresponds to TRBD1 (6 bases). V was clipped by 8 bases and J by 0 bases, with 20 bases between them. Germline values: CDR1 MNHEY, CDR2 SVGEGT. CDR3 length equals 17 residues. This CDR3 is CASRELGAPGAKNIQYF. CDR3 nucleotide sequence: TGTGCCAGCCGAGAGTTGGGGGCACCGGGAGCCAAAAACATTCAGTACTTC.

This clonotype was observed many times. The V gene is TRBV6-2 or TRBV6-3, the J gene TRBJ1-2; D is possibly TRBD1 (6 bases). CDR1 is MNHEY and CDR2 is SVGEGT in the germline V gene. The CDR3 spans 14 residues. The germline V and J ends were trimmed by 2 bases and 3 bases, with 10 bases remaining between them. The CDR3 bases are TGTGCCAGCAGTTACCAGGGGTCCCACTATGGCTACACCTTC. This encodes CASSYQGSHYGYTF.

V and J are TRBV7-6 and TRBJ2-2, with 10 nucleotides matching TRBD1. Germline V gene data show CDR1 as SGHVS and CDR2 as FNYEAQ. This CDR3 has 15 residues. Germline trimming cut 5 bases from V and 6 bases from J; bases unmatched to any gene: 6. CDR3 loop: CASSHRTGGSGELFF. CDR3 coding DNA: TGTGCCAGCAGCCACCGGACAGGGGGTTCCGGGGAGCTGTTTTTT.

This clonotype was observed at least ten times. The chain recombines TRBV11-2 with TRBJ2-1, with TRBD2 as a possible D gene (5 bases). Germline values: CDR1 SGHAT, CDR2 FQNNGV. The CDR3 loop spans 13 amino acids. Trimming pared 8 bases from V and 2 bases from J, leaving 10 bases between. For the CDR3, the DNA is TGTGCCAGCTTCTCGGAGGCCTACAATGAGCAGTTCTTC. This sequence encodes CASFSEAYNEQFF.

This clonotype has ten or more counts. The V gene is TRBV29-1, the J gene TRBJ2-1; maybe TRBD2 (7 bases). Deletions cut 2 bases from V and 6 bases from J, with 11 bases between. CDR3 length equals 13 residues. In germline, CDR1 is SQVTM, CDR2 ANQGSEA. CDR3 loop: CSVERGGANEQFF. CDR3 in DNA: TGCAGCGTTGAAAGGGGGGGAGCCAATGAGCAGTTCTTC.

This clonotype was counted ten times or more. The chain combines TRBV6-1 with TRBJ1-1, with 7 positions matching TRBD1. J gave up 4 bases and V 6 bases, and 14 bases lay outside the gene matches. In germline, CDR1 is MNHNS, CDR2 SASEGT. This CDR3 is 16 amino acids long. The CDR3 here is CASSIGTVRVGTEAFF. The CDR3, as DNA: TGTGCCAGCAGCATAGGGACAGTCCGGGTAGGCACTGAAGCTTTCTTT.

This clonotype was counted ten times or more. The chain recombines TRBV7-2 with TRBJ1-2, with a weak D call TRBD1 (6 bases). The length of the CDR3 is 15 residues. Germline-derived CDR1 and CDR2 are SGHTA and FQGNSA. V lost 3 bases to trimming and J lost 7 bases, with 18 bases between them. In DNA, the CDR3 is TGTGCCAGCAGCTTGTCAGGGGCGGTCTTAGGTGGCTACACCTTC. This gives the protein CASSLSGAVLGGYTF.

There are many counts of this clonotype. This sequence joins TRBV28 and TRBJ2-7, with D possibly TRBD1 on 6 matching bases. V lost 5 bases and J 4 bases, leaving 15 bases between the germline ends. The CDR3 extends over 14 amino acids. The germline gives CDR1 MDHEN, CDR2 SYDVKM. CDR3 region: CASSPGQKPYEQYF. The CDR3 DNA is TGTGCCAGCAGTCCAGGACAGAAACCTTACGAGCAGTACTTC. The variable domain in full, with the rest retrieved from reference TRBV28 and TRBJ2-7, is DVKVTQSSRYLVKRTGEKVFLECVQDMDHENMFWYRQDPGLGLRLIYFSYDVKMKEKGDIPEGYSVSREKKERFSLILESASTNQTSMYLCASSPGQKPYEQYFGPGTRLTVT.

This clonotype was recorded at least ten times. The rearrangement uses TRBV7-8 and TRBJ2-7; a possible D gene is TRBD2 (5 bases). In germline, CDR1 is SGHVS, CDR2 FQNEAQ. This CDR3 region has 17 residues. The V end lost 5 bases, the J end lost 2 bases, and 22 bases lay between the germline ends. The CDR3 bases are TGTGCCAGCAGCCAACCCGCTTCGGGGTCCGACCCCTACGAGCAGTACTTC. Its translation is CASSQPASGSDPYEQYF.

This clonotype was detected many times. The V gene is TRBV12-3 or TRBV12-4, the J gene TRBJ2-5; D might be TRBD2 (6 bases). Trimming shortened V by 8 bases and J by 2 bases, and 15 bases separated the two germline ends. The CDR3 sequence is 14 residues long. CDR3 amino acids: CASGPGTQQETQYF. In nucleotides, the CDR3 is TGTGCCAGCGGGCCTGGGACTCAACAAGAGACCCAGTACTTC.

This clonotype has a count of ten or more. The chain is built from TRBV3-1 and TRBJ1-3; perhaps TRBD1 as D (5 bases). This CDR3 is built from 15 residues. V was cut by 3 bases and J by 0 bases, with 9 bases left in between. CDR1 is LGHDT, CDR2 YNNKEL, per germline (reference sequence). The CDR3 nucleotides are TGTGCCAGCAGCCAGGGACGGGGCTCTGGAAACACCATATATTTT. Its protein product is CASSQGRGSGNTIYF.

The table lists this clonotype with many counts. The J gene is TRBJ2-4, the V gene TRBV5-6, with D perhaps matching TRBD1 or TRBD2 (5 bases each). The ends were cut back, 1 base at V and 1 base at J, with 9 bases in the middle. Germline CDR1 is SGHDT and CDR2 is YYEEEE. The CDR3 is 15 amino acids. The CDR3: CASSLLGPAKNIQYF. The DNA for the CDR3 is TGTGCCAGCAGCTTGTTGGGACCTGCCAAAAACATTCAGTACTTC.

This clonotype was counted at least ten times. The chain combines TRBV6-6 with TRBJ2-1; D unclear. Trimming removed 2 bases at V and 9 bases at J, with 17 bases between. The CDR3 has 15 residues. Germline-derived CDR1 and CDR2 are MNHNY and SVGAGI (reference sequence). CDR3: CASSYVAAGTGEQFF. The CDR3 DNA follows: TGTGCCAGCAGTTACGTGGCAGCCGGAACGGGTGAGCAGTTCTTC.

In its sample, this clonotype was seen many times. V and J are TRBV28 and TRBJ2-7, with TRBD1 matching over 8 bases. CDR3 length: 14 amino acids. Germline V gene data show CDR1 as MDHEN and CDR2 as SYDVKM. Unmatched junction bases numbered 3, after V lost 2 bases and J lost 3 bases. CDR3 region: CASSLEDRVYEQYF. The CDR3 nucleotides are TGTGCCAGCAGTTTAGAGGACAGGGTCTACGAGCAGTACTTC.

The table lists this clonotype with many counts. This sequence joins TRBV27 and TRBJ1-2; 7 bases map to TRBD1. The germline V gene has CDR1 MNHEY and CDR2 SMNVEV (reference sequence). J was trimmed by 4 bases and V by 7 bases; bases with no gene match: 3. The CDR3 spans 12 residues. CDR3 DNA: TGTGCCAGCAAGGACAGGAGCTATGGCTACACCTTC. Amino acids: CASKDRSYGYTF.

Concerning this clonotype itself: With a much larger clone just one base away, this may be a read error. The CDR3 DNA sequence: TGTGCCAGCAGCCCTAGACAGACTAATGAAAAACTGCTTTTT. Translating it yields CASSPRQTNEKLLF. V is TRBV14 and J is TRBJ1-4; possible D gene TRBD1, 5 bases. The germline CDR1 and CDR2 sequences are SGHDN and FVKESK. The CDR3 sequence is 14 residues long.